This T cell receptor (beta chain) was recovered during a study of cytomegalovirus exposure and HLA in healthy donors. Across the study: There were 90 million to 130 million unique TCR beta sequences, drawn from around 180 million T cells, in an earlier analysis.

Remarks on this clone: No antigen is known for it.

Overall study results and limits: Follow-up analysis seemed to connect common viral pathogens with several of the most significant clusters identified.

13 Jbeta primers and 60 Vbeta primers were used for the PCR. Clones were read by immunoSEQ multiplex PCR, and TCRdb kept only the in-frame ones, dropping some. The sample contains some 110,000 clones, around 80% of which appear only once. Germline V gene sequence: CDR1 SNHLY, CDR2 FYNNEI. The CDR3 has 14 residues. V was clipped by 8 bases and J by 1 base; unmatched bases: 4. The V gene is TRBV2, the J gene TRBJ2-3; 9 nucleotides agree with TRBD2. Sequencing was done on a sample of PBMCs. This TCR derives from a man in his thirties or forties in good health and CMV-seropositive. The CDR3, as DNA: TGTGCCAGCGGGAGGACTAGCGGCACAGATACGCAGTATTTT. Residues: CASGRTSGTDTQYF.